The source of this T cell receptor (beta chain) is a study of control samples from healthy donors and cancer patients. The assay was immunoSEQ multiplex PCR, and TCRdb's table has in-frame clones only and misses some. The data hold around 120,000 clones, with 85% to 95% observed a single time. The CDR3 is 15 amino acids. V gave up 3 bases and J gave up 1 base, with 10 bases separating them. Germline V CDR1 and CDR2: LNHDA, SQIVND (reference sequence). The sequence was obtained from a young man in good health. This rearrangement joins TRBV19 to TRBJ2-4; D uncertain. The material sequenced was blood. The CDR3 loop reads CASSIWESAKNIQYF. In nucleotides, the CDR3 is TGTGCCAGTAGTATCTGGGAAAGCGCCAAAAACATTCAGTACTTC.